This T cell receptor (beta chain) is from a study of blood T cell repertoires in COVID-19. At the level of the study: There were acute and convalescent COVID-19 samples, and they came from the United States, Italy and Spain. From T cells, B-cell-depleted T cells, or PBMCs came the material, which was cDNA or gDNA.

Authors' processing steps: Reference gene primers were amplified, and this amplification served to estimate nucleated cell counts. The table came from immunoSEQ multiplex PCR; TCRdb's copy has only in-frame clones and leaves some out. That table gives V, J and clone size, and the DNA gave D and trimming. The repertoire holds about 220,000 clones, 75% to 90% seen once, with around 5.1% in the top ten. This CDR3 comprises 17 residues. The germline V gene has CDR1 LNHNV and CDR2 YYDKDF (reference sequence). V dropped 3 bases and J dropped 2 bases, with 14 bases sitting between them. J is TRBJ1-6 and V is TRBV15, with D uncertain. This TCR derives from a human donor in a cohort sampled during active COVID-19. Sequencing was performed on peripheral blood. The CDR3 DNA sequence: TGTGCCACCAGCAGGTCCTCGGGGAACGCCTATAATTCACCCCTCCACTTT. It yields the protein CATSRSSGNAYNSPLHF.